This T cell receptor beta chain was sequenced during a study of blood T cell repertoires in COVID-19. Across the study: Italy, Spain and the United States were the sources of the convalescent and acute COVID-19 samples. The analysed material was cDNA or gDNA that came from T cells, B-cell-depleted T cells, or PBMCs.

As processed by the authors: From reference gene primer amplification, estimates of nucleated cell counts were derived. TCRdb's copy holds only in-frame clones and misses some; the assay was immunoSEQ multiplex PCR. D and trimming come from the DNA, and the V and J calls and clone size come from that table. This table has over 300,000 clones, around 90% appearing once. The CDR3 has 15 residues. Trimming left V 8 bases short and J 7 bases short, with 20 bases between. CDR1 and CDR2 (germline): KGHSH, LQKENI. J is TRBJ2-2 and V is TRBV18, with D perhaps matching TRBD2 (5 bases). This TCR was sampled from a man between 18 and 29 years old with active or convalescent COVID-19. Sequencing input: peripheral blood. DNA for the CDR3: TGTGCCAGCCCAAAGAGGGTGGCCCGGAGCGGGGAGCTGTTTTTT. The encoded protein is CASPKRVARSGELFF.